Reported below is one TCR beta chain. Its specificity is unknown. A multiplex PCR was run with 60 Vbeta primers and 13 Jbeta primers. Per the original methods: Unique TCR beta chains numbered roughly 83 million in a later analysis, with 10 million to 14 million shared. Clones were sequenced by immunoSEQ multiplex PCR, and TCRdb holds only the in-frame ones, with some missing. That table is the source of V, J and clone size, and D and trimming were worked out from the DNA. The sample includes 110,000 to 150,000 clones, roughly 80% of them seen just once. This entry is derived from a study of cytomegalovirus exposure and HLA in healthy donors. Overall study findings and caveats: More clonal expansion characterized HLA-associated TCR beta chains than equally common others in a later analysis. In a later analysis, the majority of CMV-associated beta chains seemingly showed HLA restriction.

V lost 6 bases, J lost 7 bases, and 7 bases stayed unmatched. Germline CDR1 is SNHLY and CDR2 is FYNNEI. This CDR3 spans 14 amino acids. The chain joins TRBV2 to TRBJ1-5; 9 bases align to TRBD1. This TCR derives from a woman in her forties in good health and CMV-seropositive. Source material: PBMCs. The CDR3 here is CASSLQGAGQPQHF. In DNA form, the CDR3 reads TGTGCCAGCAGCCTACAGGGGGCGGGACAGCCCCAGCATTTT.